The entry that follows covers one T cell receptor beta chain sequence. The germline V gene has CDR1 SGHDT and CDR2 YYEEEE. The CDR3 has 16 amino acids. V was pared by 1 base and J by 4 bases, with 15 bases between. The entry originates in a study of blood T cell repertoires in COVID-19. Overall study: In each case, the material was cDNA or gDNA derived from T cells, B-cell-depleted T cells, or PBMCs.

Per the original methods: Reference gene primers were amplified, and this amplification served to estimate nucleated cell counts. TCRdb keeps only in-frame clones here, not all; method: immunoSEQ multiplex PCR. The V and J calls and the clone size are those of that table, but D and trimming were determined from the DNA. Here the sample spans 100,000 to 150,000 clones, about 88% being singletons. The chain combines TRBV5-6 with TRBJ1-5; possible D gene TRBD1, 6 bases. The TCR comes from a woman of 80 years or more with acute or convalescent COVID-19. The sample was peripheral blood. CDR3 loop: CASSLWGGPKNQPQHF. Written as DNA, the CDR3 is TGTGCCAGCAGCTTGTGGGGGGGGCCGAAGAATCAGCCCCAGCATTTT.